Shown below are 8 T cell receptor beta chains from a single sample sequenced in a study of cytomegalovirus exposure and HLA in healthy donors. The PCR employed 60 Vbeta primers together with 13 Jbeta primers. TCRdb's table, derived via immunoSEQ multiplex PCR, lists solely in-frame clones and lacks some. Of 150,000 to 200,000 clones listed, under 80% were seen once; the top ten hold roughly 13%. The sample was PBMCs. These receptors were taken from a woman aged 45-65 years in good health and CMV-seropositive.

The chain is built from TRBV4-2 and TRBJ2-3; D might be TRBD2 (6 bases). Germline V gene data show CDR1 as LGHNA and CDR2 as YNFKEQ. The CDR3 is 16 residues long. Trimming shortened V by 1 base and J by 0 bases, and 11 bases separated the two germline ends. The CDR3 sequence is CASSQGRAGSTDTQYF. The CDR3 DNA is TGTGCCAGCAGCCAAGGGCGCGCGGGAAGCACAGATACGCAGTATTTT.

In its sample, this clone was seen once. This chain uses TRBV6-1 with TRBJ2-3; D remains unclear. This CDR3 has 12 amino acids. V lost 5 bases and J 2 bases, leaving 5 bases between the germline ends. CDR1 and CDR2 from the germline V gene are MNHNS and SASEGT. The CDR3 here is CASSQYTDTQYF. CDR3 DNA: TGTGCCAGCAGTCAGTACACAGATACGCAGTATTTT.

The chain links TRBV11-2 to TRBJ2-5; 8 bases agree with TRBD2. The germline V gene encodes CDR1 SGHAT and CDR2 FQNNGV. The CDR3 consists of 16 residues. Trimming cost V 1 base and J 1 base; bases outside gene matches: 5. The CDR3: CASSLVGGGPQETQYF. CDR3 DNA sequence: TGTGCCAGCAGCTTAGTGGGCGGGGGGCCCCAAGAGACCCAGTACTTC.

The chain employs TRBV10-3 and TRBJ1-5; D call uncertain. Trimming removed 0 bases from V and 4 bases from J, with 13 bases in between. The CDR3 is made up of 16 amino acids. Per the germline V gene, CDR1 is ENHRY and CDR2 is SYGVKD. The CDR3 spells CAISESPPSLNQPQHF. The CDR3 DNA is TGTGCCATCAGTGAGTCGCCGCCTTCCCTAAATCAGCCCCAGCATTTT.

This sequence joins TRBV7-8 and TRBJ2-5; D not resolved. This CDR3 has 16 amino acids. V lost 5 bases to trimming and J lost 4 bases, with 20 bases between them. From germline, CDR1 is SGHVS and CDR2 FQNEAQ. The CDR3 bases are TGTGCCAGCAGCCTCCTCACCCGGCGGCCCCTAGAGACCCAGTACTTC. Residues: CASSLLTRRPLETQYF.

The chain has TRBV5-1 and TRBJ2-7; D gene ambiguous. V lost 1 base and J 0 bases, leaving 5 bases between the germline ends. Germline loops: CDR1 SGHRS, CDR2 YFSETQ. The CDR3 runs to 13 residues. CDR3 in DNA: TGCGCCAGCAGCTTGTCTAACTCCTACGAGCAGTACTTC. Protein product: CASSLSNSYEQYF.

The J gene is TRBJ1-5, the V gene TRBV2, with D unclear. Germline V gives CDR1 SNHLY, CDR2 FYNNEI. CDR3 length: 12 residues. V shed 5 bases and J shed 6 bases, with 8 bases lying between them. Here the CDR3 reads CASSLGPQPQHF. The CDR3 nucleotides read TGTGCCAGCAGTTTGGGCCCTCAGCCCCAGCATTTT.

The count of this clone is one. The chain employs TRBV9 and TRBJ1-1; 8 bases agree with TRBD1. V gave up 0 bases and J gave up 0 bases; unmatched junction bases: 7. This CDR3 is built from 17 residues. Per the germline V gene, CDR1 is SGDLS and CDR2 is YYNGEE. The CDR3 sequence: CASSVGQGTVMNTEAFF. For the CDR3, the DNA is TGTGCCAGCAGCGTAGGACAGGGGACCGTTATGAACACTGAAGCTTTCTTT. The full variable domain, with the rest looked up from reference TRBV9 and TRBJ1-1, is DSGVTQTPKHLITATGQRVTLRCSPRSGDLSVYWYQQSLDQGLQFLIQYYNGEERAKGNILERFSAQQFPDLHSELNLSSLELGDSALYFCASSVGQGTVMNTEAFFGQGTRLTVV.